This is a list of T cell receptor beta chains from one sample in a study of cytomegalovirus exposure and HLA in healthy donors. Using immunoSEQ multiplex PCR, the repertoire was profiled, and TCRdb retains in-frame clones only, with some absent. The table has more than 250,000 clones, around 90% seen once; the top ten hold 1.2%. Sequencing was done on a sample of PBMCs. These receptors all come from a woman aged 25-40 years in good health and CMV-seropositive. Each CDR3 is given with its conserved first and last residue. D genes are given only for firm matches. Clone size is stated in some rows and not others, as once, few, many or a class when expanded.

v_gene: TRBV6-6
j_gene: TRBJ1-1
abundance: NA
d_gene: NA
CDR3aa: CASQVEGNTEAFF
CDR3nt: TGTGCCAGTCAGGTGGAAGGGAACACTGAAGCTTTCTTT

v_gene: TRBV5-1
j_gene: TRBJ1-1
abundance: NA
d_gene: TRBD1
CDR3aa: CASSLAPGGGKTEAFF
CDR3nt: TGCGCCAGCAGCTTGGCGCCAGGGGGAGGAAAAACTGAAGCTTTCTTT

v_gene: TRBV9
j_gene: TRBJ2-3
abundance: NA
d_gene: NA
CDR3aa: CASSTRQARDTQYF
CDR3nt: TGTGCCAGCAGCACTCGACAGGCAAGAGATACGCAGTATTTT

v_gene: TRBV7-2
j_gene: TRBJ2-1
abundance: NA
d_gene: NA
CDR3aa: CASSPRGYSYNEQFF
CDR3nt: TGTGCCAGCAGCCCCCGGGGTTACTCCTACAATGAGCAGTTCTTC

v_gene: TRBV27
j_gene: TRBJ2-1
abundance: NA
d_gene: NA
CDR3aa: CASSVAYNEQFF
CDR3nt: TGTGCCAGCAGTGTCGCCTACAATGAGCAGTTCTTC

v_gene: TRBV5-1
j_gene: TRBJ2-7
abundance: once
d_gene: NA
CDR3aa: CASRIWDGSYEQYF
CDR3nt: TGCGCCAGCAGGATCTGGGACGGCTCCTACGAGCAGTACTTC

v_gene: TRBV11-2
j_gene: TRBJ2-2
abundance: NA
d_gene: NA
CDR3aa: CASSAWGNTGELFF
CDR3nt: TGTGCCAGCAGCGCTTGGGGGAACACCGGGGAGCTGTTTTTT

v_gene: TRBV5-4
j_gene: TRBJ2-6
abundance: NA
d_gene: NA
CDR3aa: CASSPTGIPRSGANVLTF
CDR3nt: TGTGCCAGCAGCCCAACAGGAATTCCGAGGTCTGGGGCCAACGTCCTGACTTTC

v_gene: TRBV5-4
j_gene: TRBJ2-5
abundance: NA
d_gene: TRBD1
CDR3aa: CASSLAAGGETQYF
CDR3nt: TGTGCCAGCAGCTTGGCGGCAGGGGGAGAGACCCAGTACTTC

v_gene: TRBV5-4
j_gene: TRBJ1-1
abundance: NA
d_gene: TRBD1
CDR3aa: CASSLKGQGARGTEAFF
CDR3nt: TGTGCCAGCAGCTTGAAGGGACAGGGGGCGCGAGGGACTGAAGCTTTCTTT

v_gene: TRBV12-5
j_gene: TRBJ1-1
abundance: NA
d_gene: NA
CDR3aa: CASGLSANTEAFF
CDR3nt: TGTGCTAGTGGTTTATCCGCGAACACTGAAGCTTTCTTT